The 25 T cell receptor beta chains presented below share a single source sample, sequenced in a study of TIL therapy for anti-PD-1-resistant metastatic lung cancer. This was the immunoSEQ v3 assay. Produced via immunoSEQ multiplex PCR; TCRdb's table is partial and in-frame only. Here the sample spans more than 55,000 clones, roughly four fifths being singletons. Regarding time point: pre-treatment sample, taken before nivolumab and TIL therapy. The sequencing here drew on blood, taken at baseline. Receptors were obtained from a person aged 25 to 80 with non-small cell lung cancer.

The J gene is TRBJ1-1, the V gene TRBV19, with D unclear. Deletions cut 3 bases from V and 1 base from J, with 6 bases between. Germline V gene lookup returns CDR1 LNHDA and CDR2 SQIVND (reference sequence). The CDR3 has 13 residues. The CDR3 DNA reads TGTGCCAGTAGTATTCTCGAGAACACTGAAGCTTTCTTT. This translates into CASSILENTEAFF.

The table lists this clone with a count of one. V is TRBV7-2 and J is TRBJ2-5, with D perhaps TRBD2 (5 bases). The CDR3 is made up of 14 amino acids. Germline-derived CDR1 and CDR2 are SGHTA and FQGNSA. Trimming removed 5 bases at V and 0 bases at J, with 10 bases between. This chain's CDR3 is CASSPPGNQETQYF. The CDR3 nucleotides are TGTGCCAGCAGCCCGCCCGGGAACCAAGAGACCCAGTACTTC.

This clone appeared a single time. The chain couples TRBV19 to TRBJ2-7; perhaps TRBD1 as D (5 bases). Trimming took 4 bases from V and 6 from J, leaving 10 bases between them. Germline values: CDR1 LNHDA, CDR2 SQIVND (reference sequence). The CDR3 is 12 residues long. Here the CDR3 reads CASSTQDREQYF. CDR3 nucleotide sequence: TGTGCCAGTAGTACACAGGACCGCGAGCAGTACTTC.

The chain has TRBV5-1 and TRBJ1-2, with a tentative D call TRBD1 (5 bases). The ends were cut back, 3 bases at V and 6 bases at J, with 12 bases in the middle. The CDR3 covers 13 residues. Germline V gene data show CDR1 as SGHRS and CDR2 as YFSETQ. This CDR3 is CASSSGPNNGYTF. In DNA, the CDR3 is TGCGCCAGCAGCTCGGGACCTAATAATGGCTACACCTTC.

The chain has TRBV7-9 and TRBJ2-6; TRBD2 might be the D (5 bases). The CDR3 length is 14 residues. CDR1 and CDR2 (germline): SEHNR, FQNEAQ (reference sequence). V lost 7 bases to trimming and J lost 4 bases, with 11 bases between them. The CDR3 here is CASTLEAGANVLTF. For the CDR3, the DNA is TGTGCCAGCACCTTGGAGGCCGGGGCCAACGTCCTGACTTTC.

V is TRBV3-1 (or the pseudogene TRBV3-2) and J is TRBJ1-1; the D is unclear. CDR3 size: 15 residues. Deletions cut 2 bases from V and 0 bases from J, with 10 bases between. Germline V gene sequence: CDR1 LGHDT, CDR2 YNNKEL (reference sequence). The CDR3 is CASSQTVSLNTEAFF. CDR3 DNA: TGTGCCAGCAGCCAAACGGTGTCTCTGAACACTGAAGCTTTCTTT.

The CDR3 reads CASSQDIYSYNEQFF. The CDR3 coding sequence is TGCGCCAGCAGCCAAGACATATACTCCTACAATGAGCAGTTCTTC. This chain uses TRBV4-1 with TRBJ2-1; no firm D call. There are 15 residues in the CDR3. From germline, CDR1 is MGHRA and CDR2 YSYEKL. The V gene lost 0 bases and the J gene lost 0 bases, with 6 bases spanning the gap.

V usage is TRBV6-2 or TRBV6-3 and J usage is TRBJ2-5; D might be TRBD1 or TRBD2, each matching 5 bases. TRBJ2-7 matches the DNA end more closely, so the J call is doubtful. Germline lookup yields CDR1 MNHEY and CDR2 SVGEGT. CDR3 length: 18 residues. This CDR3 reads CASSTVRIGRDLSYEQYF. As DNA, the CDR3 is TGTGCCAGCAGTACCGTAAGGATCGGACGGGACCTTTCCTACGAGCAGTACTTC.

The V call is TRBV7-2, the J call TRBJ1-5; D gene ambiguous. V lost 3 bases and J lost 7, with 16 bases in between. The CDR3 spans 15 residues. Germline V gene sequence: CDR1 SGHTA, CDR2 FQGNSA. The CDR3 protein is CASSFQASWVQPQHF. Here the CDR3 DNA reads TGTGCCAGCAGCTTCCAAGCGAGTTGGGTACAGCCCCAGCATTTT.

This clone was seen a single time. The V gene is TRBV7-9, the J gene TRBJ2-5; 12 positions agree with TRBD2. V dropped 3 bases and J dropped 5; count of bases not matched to a gene: 4. The germline V gene has CDR1 SEHNR and CDR2 FQNEAQ (reference sequence). The CDR3 is made up of 15 amino acids. The CDR3 sequence: CASSLHGLAGETQYF. In DNA form, the CDR3 reads TGTGCCAGCAGCTTGCACGGACTAGCGGGGGAGACCCAGTACTTC. The full variable domain, its missing parts supplied by reference TRBV7-9 and TRBJ2-5, is DTGVSQNPRHKITKRGQNVTFRCDPISEHNRLYWYRQTLGQGPEFLTYFQNEAQLEKSRLLSDRFSAERPKGSFSTLEIQRTEQGDSAMYLCASSLHGLAGETQYFGPGTRLLVL.

The chain recombines TRBV5-5 with TRBJ2-7, with D maybe TRBD2 (6 bases). Germline V lookup: CDR1 SGHKS, CDR2 YYEKEE (reference sequence). Trimming removed 4 bases from V and 3 bases from J, with 17 bases in between. The length of the CDR3 is 15 residues. CDR3 nucleotide sequence: TGTGCCAGCAGCGCCACTTCCCGGGGGTACTACGAGCAGTACTTC. This gives the protein CASSATSRGYYEQYF. Complete variable domain (other parts from reference TRBV5-5 and TRBJ2-7): DAGVTQSPTHLIKTRGQQVTLRCSPISGHKSVSWYQQVLGQGPQFIFQYYEKEERGRGNFPDRFSARQFPNYSSELNVNALLLGDSALYLCASSATSRGYYEQYFGPGTRLTVT.

This chain joins TRBV5-8 and TRBJ1-2; no clear D gene. Between the trimmed V and J ends, which lost 1 base and 5 bases, there was a span of 3 bases. The CDR3 has 11 amino acids. The germline gives CDR1 SGHTS, CDR2 YDEGEE. CDR3 sequence (DNA): TGTGCCAGCAGCTTGTGGTATGGCTACACCTTC. This translates into CASSLWYGYTF.

CDR3 sequence reads: CASSPLDRVDEKLFF. CDR3 sequence (DNA): TGTGCCAGCAGCCCACTCGACAGGGTCGATGAAAAACTGTTTTTT. The rearrangement joins TRBV5-5 to TRBJ1-4; TRBD1 matches at 7 bases. The CDR3 totals 15 residues. Germline lookup yields CDR1 SGHKS and CDR2 YYEKEE (reference sequence). Germline trimming cut 4 bases from V and 6 bases from J; bases unmatched to any gene: 9. The entire variable domain, with the rest obtained from reference TRBV5-5 and TRBJ1-4, is as follows: DAGVTQSPTHLIKTRGQQVTLRCSPISGHKSVSWYQQVLGQGPQFIFQYYEKEERGRGNFPDRFSARQFPNYSSELNVNALLLGDSALYLCASSPLDRVDEKLFFGSGTQLSVL.

The CDR3 coding sequence is TGCGCCAGCAGCCAAGATCAGGGGGGCGTGGCCGGGGAGCTGTTTTTT. Translating gives CASSQDQGGVAGELFF. This chain links TRBV4-3 with TRBJ2-2; a weak D match, TRBD1 (7 bases). The germline gives CDR1 LGHNA, CDR2 YSLEER. The CDR3 sequence is 16 residues long. V was trimmed by 0 bases and J by 6 bases, leaving 14 bases between them.

This clone was counted only a few times. The rearrangement uses TRBV27 and TRBJ1-6; 10 bases are a match to TRBD1. Trimming removed 4 bases from V and 9 bases from J; junction bases left unmatched: 3. The V gene's germline CDR1 is MNHEY and CDR2 SMNVEV (reference sequence). The CDR3 is 14 amino acids. The CDR3 DNA follows: TGTGCCAGCAGTTCTGGACAGGGGGTTTCACCCCTCCACTTT. As protein: CASSSGQGVSPLHF.

V usage is TRBV27 and J usage is TRBJ2-2; no firm D call. V dropped 7 bases and J dropped 1 base, with 16 bases sitting between them. In germline, CDR1 is MNHEY, CDR2 SMNVEV (reference sequence). This CDR3 has 16 amino acids. The CDR3 region is CASKNTGPLNTGELFF. The CDR3 DNA sequence: TGTGCCAGCAAAAATACCGGGCCCCTGAACACCGGGGAGCTGTTTTTT.

This clone has just a few counts. The chain uses TRBV27 and TRBJ1-2; 11 bases agree with TRBD1. The CDR3 spans 14 residues. The junction had 6 bases not matched to a gene; V was cut back by 6 bases and J by 6 bases. The germline CDR1 and CDR2 sequences are MNHEY and SMNVEV (reference sequence). The CDR3 bases are TGTGCCAGCAGCCGGACAGGGGGCAGTAATGGCTACACCTTC. Translating gives CASSRTGGSNGYTF.

The chain uses TRBV10-1 and TRBJ1-1, with TRBD1 matching over 10 bases. Trimming removed 5 bases from V and 8 bases from J; junction bases left unmatched: 2. Per the germline V gene, CDR1 is WNHNN and CDR2 is SYGVQD (reference sequence). The CDR3 length is 12 residues. The CDR3: CASSKGQGEAFF. In nucleotides, the CDR3 is TGCGCCAGCAGTAAGGGACAGGGGGAAGCTTTCTTT.

The V call is TRBV4-1, the J call TRBJ2-1; TRBD1 aligns across 7 bases. V lost 0 bases and J lost 7; bases outside the gene matches: 9. The CDR3 has 16 amino acids. Germline loops: CDR1 MGHRA, CDR2 YSYEKL. The DNA of the CDR3 is TGCGCCAGCAGCCAAGATCTGACAGGGAGATTGAATGAGCAGTTCTTC. Translation: CASSQDLTGRLNEQFF.

The V and J genes are TRBV5-6 and TRBJ2-7; 10 nucleotides line up with TRBD2. In germline, CDR1 is SGHDT, CDR2 YYEEEE. V shed 2 bases and J 0 bases; nucleotides not matched to a gene: 5. CDR3 length equals 16 residues. CDR3: CASSFLAGDLSYEQYF. The DNA for the CDR3 is TGTGCCAGCAGCTTTCTAGCGGGGGATCTCTCCTACGAGCAGTACTTC.

This clone was seen only once. The chain uses TRBV7-6 and TRBJ2-7; possibly TRBD1 for D (6 bases). V was clipped by 1 base and J by 2 bases, with 12 bases between them. This CDR3 is 15 amino acids long. The germline gives CDR1 SGHVS, CDR2 FNYEAQ. The CDR3 coding sequence is TGTGCCAGCAGCTTAGTAGGTCAGGGGCCCTACGAGCAGTACTTC. This sequence encodes CASSLVGQGPYEQYF.

V gene TRBV28 combines with J gene TRBJ1-1, with unresolved D. Germline assignment: CDR1 MDHEN and CDR2 SYDVKM. CDR3 size: 14 residues. The V and J ends lost 7 bases and 1 base respectively, with 13 bases between them. The CDR3 DNA is TGTGCCAGCAACTATGCGGGGAGGAACACTGAAGCTTTCTTT. Translating gives CASNYAGRNTEAFF.

This chain joins TRBV7-2 and TRBJ2-7, with D perhaps matching TRBD1 or TRBD2 (5 bases each). Germline CDR1 is SGHTA and CDR2 is FQGNSA. The CDR3 consists of 16 residues. V was trimmed by 1 base and J by 4 bases, leaving 17 bases between them. The CDR3 nucleotides are TGTGCCAGCAGCTTAGGAGGGGCCTACATAACGTACGAGCAGTACTTC. Translated, it gives CASSLGGAYITYEQYF. The full variable domain, its missing parts supplied by reference TRBV7-2 and TRBJ2-7, is GAGVSQSPSNKVTEKGKDVELRCDPISGHTALYWYRQSLGQGLEFLIYFQGNSAPDKSGLPSDRFSAERTGGSVSTLTIQRTQQEDSAVYLCASSLGGAYITYEQYFGPGTRLTVT.

This chain joins TRBV28 and TRBJ1-1; 10 bases line up with TRBD1. The CDR3 runs 16 residues. Trimming cost V 5 bases and J 5 bases; bases outside gene matches: 11. Germline-derived CDR1 and CDR2 are MDHEN and SYDVKM. The CDR3, as DNA: TGTGCCAGCAGTGCAGAACGGGACAGGGGTAGGACTGAAGCTTTCTTT. Protein: CASSAERDRGRTEAFF. The full variable domain, rest sourced from reference TRBV28 and TRBJ1-1, is DVKVTQSSRYLVKRTGEKVFLECVQDMDHENMFWYRQDPGLGLRLIYFSYDVKMKEKGDIPEGYSVSREKKERFSLILESASTNQTSMYLCASSAERDRGRTEAFFGQGTRLTVV.

The chain uses TRBV6-2 or TRBV6-3 and TRBJ2-7, with unresolved D. The ends were cut back, 4 bases at V and 2 bases at J, with 12 bases in the middle. The CDR3 spans 14 residues. Germline CDR1 is MNHEY and CDR2 is SVGEGT. As DNA, the CDR3 is TGTGCCAGCAGTTTATCGGGCCAACCCTACGAGCAGTACTTC. This gives the protein CASSLSGQPYEQYF.